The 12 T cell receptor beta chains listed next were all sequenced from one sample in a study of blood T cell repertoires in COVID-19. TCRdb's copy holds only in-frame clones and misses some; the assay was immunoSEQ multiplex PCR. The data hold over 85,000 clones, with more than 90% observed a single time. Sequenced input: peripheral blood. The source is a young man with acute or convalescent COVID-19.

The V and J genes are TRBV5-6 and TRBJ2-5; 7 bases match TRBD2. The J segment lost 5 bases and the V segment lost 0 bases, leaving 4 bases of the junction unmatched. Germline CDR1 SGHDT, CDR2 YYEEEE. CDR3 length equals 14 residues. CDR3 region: CASSLVWGGETQYF. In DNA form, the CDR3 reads TGTGCCAGCAGCTTGGTATGGGGAGGGGAGACCCAGTACTTC.

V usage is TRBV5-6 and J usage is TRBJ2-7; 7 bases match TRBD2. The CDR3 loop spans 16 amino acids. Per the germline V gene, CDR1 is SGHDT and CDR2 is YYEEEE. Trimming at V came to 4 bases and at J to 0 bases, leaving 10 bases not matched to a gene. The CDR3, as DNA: TGTGCCAGCAGCCAGATAGCGGGCCTAAGCTCCTACGAGCAGTACTTC. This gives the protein CASSQIAGLSSYEQYF.

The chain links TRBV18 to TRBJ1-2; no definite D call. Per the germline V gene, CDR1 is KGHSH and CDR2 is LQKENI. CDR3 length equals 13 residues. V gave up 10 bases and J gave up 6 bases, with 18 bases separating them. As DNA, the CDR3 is TGTGCCACCTCCCCGCCAGGAAACGATGGCTACACCTTC. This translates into CATSPPGNDGYTF.

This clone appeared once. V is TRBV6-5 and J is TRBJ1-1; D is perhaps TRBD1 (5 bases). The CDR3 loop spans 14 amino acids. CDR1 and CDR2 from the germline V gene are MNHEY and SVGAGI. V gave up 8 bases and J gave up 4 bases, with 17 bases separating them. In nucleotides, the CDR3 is TGTGCCAGCTTAAGCAGGGCAGGTGGCACTGAAGCTTTCTTT. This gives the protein CASLSRAGGTEAFF.

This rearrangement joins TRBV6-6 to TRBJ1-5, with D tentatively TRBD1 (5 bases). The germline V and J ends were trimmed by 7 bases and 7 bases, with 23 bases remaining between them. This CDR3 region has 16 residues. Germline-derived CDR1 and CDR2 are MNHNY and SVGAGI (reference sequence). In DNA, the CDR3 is TGTGCCAGCAAATGGGGCAGTGGTCCCGGCACACAGCCCCAGCATTTT. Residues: CASKWGSGPGTQPQHF.

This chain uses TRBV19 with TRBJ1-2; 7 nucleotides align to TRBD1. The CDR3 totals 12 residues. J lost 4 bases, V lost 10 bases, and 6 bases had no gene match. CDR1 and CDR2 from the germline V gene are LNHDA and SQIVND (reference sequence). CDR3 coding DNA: TGTGCCACCAATACAGGGGTCTATGGCTACACCTTC. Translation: CATNTGVYGYTF.

The DNA of the CDR3 is TGCGCCAGCAGCGGGCAGAACTATGGCTACACCTTC. Protein product: CASSGQNYGYTF. This rearrangement joins TRBV4-1 to TRBJ1-2, with unresolved D. Per the germline V gene, CDR1 is MGHRA and CDR2 is YSYEKL. The CDR3 length is 12 residues. Trimming removed 5 bases at V and 2 bases at J, with 6 bases between.

CDR3 protein: CSVEELGGRDTQYF. CDR3 nucleotide sequence: TGCAGCGTTGAAGAGCTGGGAGGGCGGGATACGCAGTATTTT. The chain links TRBV29-1 to TRBJ2-3; TRBD2 matches 7 bases. After removal of 0 bases from V and 6 bases from J, the junction contained 6 bases not matched to a gene. This CDR3 region has 14 residues. Germline V CDR1 and CDR2: SQVTM, ANQGSEA.

The CDR3 region is CASRTGGLEGYTF. CDR3 nucleotides: TGCGCCAGCAGGACAGGGGGTTTAGAAGGCTACACCTTC. The gene calls are TRBV5-1 and TRBJ1-2, with TRBD1 matching over 9 bases. Germline V gene sequence: CDR1 SGHRS, CDR2 YFSETQ. Trimming cost V 5 bases and J 8 bases; bases outside gene matches: 7. The CDR3 has 13 residues.

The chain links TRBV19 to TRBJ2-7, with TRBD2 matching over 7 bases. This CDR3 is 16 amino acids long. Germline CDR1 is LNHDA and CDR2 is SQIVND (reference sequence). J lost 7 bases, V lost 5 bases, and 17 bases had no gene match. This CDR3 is CASSPSTGGTRREQYF. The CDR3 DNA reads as TGTGCCAGTAGTCCCTCGACGGGAGGCACACGGAGGGAGCAGTACTTC.

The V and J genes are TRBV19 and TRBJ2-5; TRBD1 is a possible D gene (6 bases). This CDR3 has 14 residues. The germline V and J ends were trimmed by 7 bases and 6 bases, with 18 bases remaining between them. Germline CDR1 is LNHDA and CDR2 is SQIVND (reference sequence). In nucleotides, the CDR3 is TGTGCCAGTACCGATACGGGACATTCGAAGACCCAGTACTTC. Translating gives CASTDTGHSKTQYF. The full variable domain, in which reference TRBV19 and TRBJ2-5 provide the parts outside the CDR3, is DGGITQSPKYLFRKEGQNVTLSCEQNLNHDAMYWYRQDPGQGLRLIYYSQIVNDFQKGDIAEGYSVSREKKESFPLTVTSAQKNPTAFYLCASTDTGHSKTQYFGPGTRLLVL.

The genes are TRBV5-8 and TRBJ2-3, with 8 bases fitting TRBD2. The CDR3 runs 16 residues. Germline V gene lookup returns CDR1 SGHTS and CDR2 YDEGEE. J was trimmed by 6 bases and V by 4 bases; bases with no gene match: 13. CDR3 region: CASSLRLTSARDTQYF. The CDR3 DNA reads TGTGCCAGCAGCCTGAGGTTGACTAGCGCCAGGGATACGCAGTATTTT.